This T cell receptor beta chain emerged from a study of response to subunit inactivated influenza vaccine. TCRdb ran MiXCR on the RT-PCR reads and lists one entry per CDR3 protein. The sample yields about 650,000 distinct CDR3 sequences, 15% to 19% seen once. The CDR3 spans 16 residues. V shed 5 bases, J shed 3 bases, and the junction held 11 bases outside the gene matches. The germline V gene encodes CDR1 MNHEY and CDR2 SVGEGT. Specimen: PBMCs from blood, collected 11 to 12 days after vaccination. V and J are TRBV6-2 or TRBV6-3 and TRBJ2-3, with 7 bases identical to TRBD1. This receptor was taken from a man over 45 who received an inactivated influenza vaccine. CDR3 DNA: TGTGCCAGCAGTGACCGACAGGGAAAGGTGACAGATACGCAGTATTTT. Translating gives CASSDRQGKVTDTQYF.